This T cell receptor (beta chain) emerged from a study of cytomegalovirus exposure and HLA in healthy donors. Study-wide context: Tens of millions of unique TCRs from HLA-typed donors made up an early data release.

This CDR3 spans 16 amino acids. V shed 2 bases and J shed 5 bases, with 13 bases lying between them. Germline V gene data show CDR1 as MNHEY and CDR2 as SVGAGI. The study, taken as a whole, reports: According to an earlier analysis, most TCR beta V segments yielded productive rearrangements about 90% or about 30% of the time. Presence/absence comparisons presumed near-even sequencing depth among donors.

Notes on this clone: Its antigen is unidentified.

The PCR contained 60 Vbeta and 13 Jbeta primers. TCRdb's table, derived via immunoSEQ multiplex PCR, lists solely in-frame clones and lacks some. The data contain some 200,000 clones, 75% to 90% of them seen just once; the ten biggest clones take up approximately 6%. The sample taken for sequencing was PBMCs. The rearrangement joins TRBV6-5 to TRBJ1-6, with D perhaps TRBD1 (6 bases). The origin of this receptor is a man aged 35-49 years in good health and CMV-seropositive. The DNA for the CDR3 is TGTGCCAGCAGTTACCGGACAGTAAACCATAATTCACCCCTCCACTTT. Its translation is CASSYRTVNHNSPLHF.